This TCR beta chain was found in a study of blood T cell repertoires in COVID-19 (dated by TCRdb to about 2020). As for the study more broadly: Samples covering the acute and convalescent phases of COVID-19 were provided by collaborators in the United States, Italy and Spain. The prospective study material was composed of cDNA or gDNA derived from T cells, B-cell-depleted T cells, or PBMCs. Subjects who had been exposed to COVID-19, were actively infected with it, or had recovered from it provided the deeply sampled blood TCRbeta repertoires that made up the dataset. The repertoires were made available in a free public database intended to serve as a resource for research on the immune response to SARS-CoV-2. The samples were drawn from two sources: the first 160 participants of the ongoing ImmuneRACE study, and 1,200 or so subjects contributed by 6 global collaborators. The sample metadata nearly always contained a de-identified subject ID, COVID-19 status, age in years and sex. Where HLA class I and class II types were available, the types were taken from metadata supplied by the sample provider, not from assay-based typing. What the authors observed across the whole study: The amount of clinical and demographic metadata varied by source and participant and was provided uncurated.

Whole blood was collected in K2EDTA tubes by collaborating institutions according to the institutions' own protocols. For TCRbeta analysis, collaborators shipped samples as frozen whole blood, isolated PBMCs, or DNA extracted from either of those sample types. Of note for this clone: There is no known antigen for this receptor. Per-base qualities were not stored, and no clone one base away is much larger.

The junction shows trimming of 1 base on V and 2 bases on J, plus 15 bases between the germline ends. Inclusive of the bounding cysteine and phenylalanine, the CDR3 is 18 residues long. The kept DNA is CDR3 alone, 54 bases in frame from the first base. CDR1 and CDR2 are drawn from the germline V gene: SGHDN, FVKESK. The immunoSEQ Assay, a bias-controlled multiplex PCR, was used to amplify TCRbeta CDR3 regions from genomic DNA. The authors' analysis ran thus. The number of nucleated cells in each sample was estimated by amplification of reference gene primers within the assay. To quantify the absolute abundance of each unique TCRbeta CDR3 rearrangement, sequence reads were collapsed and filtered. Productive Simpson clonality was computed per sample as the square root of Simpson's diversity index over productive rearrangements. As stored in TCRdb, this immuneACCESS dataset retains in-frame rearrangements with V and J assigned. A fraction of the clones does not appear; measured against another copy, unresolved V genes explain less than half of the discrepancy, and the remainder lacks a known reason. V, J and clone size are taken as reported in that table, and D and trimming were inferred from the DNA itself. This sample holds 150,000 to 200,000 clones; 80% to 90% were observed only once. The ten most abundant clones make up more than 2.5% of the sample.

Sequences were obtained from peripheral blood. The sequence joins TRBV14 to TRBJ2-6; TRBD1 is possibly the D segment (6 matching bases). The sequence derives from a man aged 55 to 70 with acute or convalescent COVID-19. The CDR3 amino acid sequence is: CASSQAGEEVAGANVLTF. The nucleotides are TGTGCCAGCAGCCAAGCAGGGGAAGAGGTGGCTGGGGCCAACGTCCTGACTTTC. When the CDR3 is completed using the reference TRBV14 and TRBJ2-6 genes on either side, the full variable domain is EAGVTQFPSHSVIEKGQTVTLRCDPISGHDNLYWYRRVMGKEIKFLLHFVKESKQDESGMPNNRFLAERTGGTYSTLKVQPAELEDSGVYFCASSQAGEEVAGANVLTFGAGSRLTVL.